The entry below gives a single TCR beta chain sequence along with its context. The CDR3 has 19 residues. The trim removed 0 bases at V and 0 bases at J, leaving 14 bases unmatched. Germline V gene sequence: CDR1 LGHDT, CDR2 YNNKEL (reference sequence). Original handling: Reference gene primer amplification in the assay estimated nucleated cell counts. Profiling relied on immunoSEQ multiplex PCR, and the TCRdb table lists in-frame clones only, not all of them. The V and J calls and the clone size are those of that table, but D and trimming were determined from the DNA. The sample lists about 220,000 clones, roughly 90% occurring once. This sample was taken from a study of blood T cell repertoires in COVID-19. Turning to the study itself: Material from acute and convalescent COVID-19 was sourced from the United States, Italy and Spain. Sources were T cells, B-cell-depleted T cells, or PBMCs; the material itself was cDNA or gDNA.

Participant ages covered about 18 to 100 years across about two dozen US areas. Sequencing was performed on PBMCs or T cells enriched from blood (not recorded which). This TCR derives from a man aged 25 to 40 who had been exposed to COVID-19. The chain is built from TRBV3-1 (or the pseudogene TRBV3-2) and TRBJ2-7, with 7 bases that match TRBD2. CDR3 coding DNA: TGTGCCAGCAGCCAAGATCCGGGTAGCGGGCCCTATAGCTCCTACGAGCAGTACTTC. Its protein is CASSQDPGSGPYSSYEQYF.